The rows below give T cell receptor beta chains drawn from one sample of a study of blood T cell repertoires in COVID-19. Sequencing used immunoSEQ multiplex PCR; TCRdb keeps in-frame clones, though not all of them. The sample lists around 230,000 clones, 80% to 90% occurring once. The specimen was peripheral blood. These receptors were collected from a man in his fifties with COVID-19, enrolled during active disease. Each CDR3 is given with its conserved first and last residue. The D gene is left open where the match is weak. A clone size is listed for some rows: how often the clone was seen (once, few, many), or a class if it is expanded.

V gene,D gene,clone size,J gene,CDR3 protein,CDR3 DNA
TRBV4-1,.,.,TRBJ1-4,CASSLTDREKLFF,TGCGCCAGCAGCCTGACCGACAGGGAAAAACTGTTTTTT
TRBV3-1/TRBV3-2,TRBD1,once,TRBJ2-7,CASSQDRGGTGKYEQYF,TGTGCCAGCAGCCAAGATCGAGGAGGGACAGGGAAATACGAGCAGTACTTC
TRBV18,TRBD2,.,TRBJ2-1,CASSPQRGGNNNEQFF,TGTGCCAGCTCACCCCAGCGGGGGGGCAATAACAATGAGCAGTTCTTC
TRBV6-5,TRBD1,.,TRBJ1-2,CASSRDRNYGYTF,TGTGCCAGCAGCAGGGACAGAAACTATGGCTACACCTTC
TRBV30,TRBD2,.,TRBJ2-7,CAWSDPWEGKYEQYF,TGTGCCTGGAGTGACCCTTGGGAGGGGAAATACGAGCAGTACTTC
TRBV5-1,.,.,TRBJ2-3,CASSLVAGPDTQYF,TGCGCCAGCAGCTTGGTTGCGGGACCTGATACGCAGTATTTT
TRBV27,.,.,TRBJ2-2,CASSLSTGELFF,TGTGCCAGCAGTTTGAGCACCGGGGAGCTGTTTTTT
TRBV30,TRBD2,.,TRBJ2-1,CARSGGGDEQFF,TGTGCGAGGAGCGGGGGGGGCGATGAGCAGTTCTTC
TRBV4-2,TRBD1,few,TRBJ2-7,CASSQETGSSYEQYF,TGTGCCAGCAGCCAAGAGACAGGGTCTTCCTACGAGCAGTACTTC
TRBV10-3,.,.,TRBJ2-1,CANGQSPYNEQFF,TGTGCCAACGGACAGAGTCCCTACAATGAGCAGTTCTTC
TRBV6-6,TRBD1,.,TRBJ1-5,CASRESDRGSNQPQHF,TGTGCCAGCAGGGAAAGCGACAGGGGTTCCAATCAGCCCCAGCATTTT
TRBV5-1,.,once,TRBJ2-3,CASSLVLAPGDTQYF,TGCGCCAGCAGCTTGGTACTAGCCCCTGGCGATACGCAGTATTTT
TRBV4-2,.,once,TRBJ1-2,CASSQLTAANYGYTF,TGTGCCAGCAGCCAACTGACAGCAGCAAATTATGGCTACACCTTC
TRBV19,TRBD2,once,TRBJ2-2,CASLGAGGASGELFF,TGTGCCAGTCTGGGAGCGGGGGGGGCGAGCGGGGAGCTGTTTTTT
TRBV19,TRBD1,.,TRBJ2-1,CASSDRAGYNEQFF,TGTGCCAGTAGTGACAGGGCGGGCTACAATGAGCAGTTCTTC
TRBV11-3,TRBD1,.,TRBJ2-5,CASSLGDRGRETQYF,TGTGCCAGCAGCTTAGGAGACAGGGGCCGGGAGACCCAGTACTTC
TRBV30,.,.,TRBJ2-5,CAWNPSWFAQETQYF,TGTGCCTGGAACCCTAGCTGGTTCGCCCAAGAGACCCAGTACTTC
TRBV2,.,.,TRBJ1-1,CASSERGLRTHTEAFF,TGTGCCAGCAGTGAACGAGGGTTGCGAACTCACACTGAAGCTTTCTTT
TRBV19,.,.,TRBJ1-5,CASSINSAGGQPQHF,TGTGCCAGTAGTATAAATTCGGCAGGAGGCCAGCCCCAGCATTTT
TRBV2,TRBD1,few,TRBJ1-5,CASRKTGGNQPQHF,TGTGCCAGCAGGAAGACAGGGGGGAATCAGCCCCAGCATTTT
TRBV9,TRBD2,.,TRBJ2-3,CASSGTSGSSTDTQYF,TGTGCCAGCAGCGGGACTAGCGGGAGTAGCACAGATACGCAGTATTTT
TRBV5-1,TRBD2,.,TRBJ2-7,CASSLLAGVTYEQYF,TGCGCCAGCAGCTTACTAGCGGGAGTAACCTACGAGCAGTACTTC
TRBV29-1,TRBD1,.,TRBJ2-5,CSVGGQAVGETQYF,TGCAGCGTTGGAGGACAGGCTGTTGGGGAGACCCAGTACTTC
TRBV19,.,.,TRBJ1-2,CASSPNAGRGGYGYTF,TGTGCCAGTAGTCCTAACGCCGGCAGGGGCGGCTATGGCTACACCTTC
TRBV27,.,.,TRBJ2-7,CASSPTRSSYEQYF,TGTGCCAGCAGCCCGACTAGGAGCTCCTACGAGCAGTACTTC
TRBV6-5,.,.,TRBJ1-2,CASRSTESDYGYTF,TGTGCCAGCAGGTCGACAGAATCCGACTATGGCTACACCTTC
TRBV27,TRBD1,.,TRBJ2-7,CASSLGTGDEQYF,TGTGCCAGCAGTTTAGGGACAGGCGACGAGCAGTACTTC
TRBV5-4,.,few,TRBJ2-3,CASRFGRGPTDTQYF,TGTGCCAGCAGATTCGGGAGGGGGCCGACAGATACGCAGTATTTT
TRBV6-1,.,.,TRBJ1-5,CASRTNSNQPQHF,TGTGCCAGCAGGACAAATAGCAATCAGCCCCAGCATTTT
TRBV10-3,TRBD1,.,TRBJ2-7,CAISGDSSSYEQYF,TGTGCCATCAGTGGGGACAGCAGCTCCTACGAGCAGTACTTC
TRBV7-9,TRBD2,.,TRBJ2-7,CASSFTSGRDDEQYF,TGTGCCAGCAGCTTCACTAGCGGGAGAGACGACGAGCAGTACTTC
TRBV3-1/TRBV3-2,TRBD2,.,TRBJ2-7,CASSQIAGVYEQYF,TGTGCCAGCAGCCAAATAGCGGGGGTCTACGAGCAGTACTTC
TRBV6-6,TRBD1,.,TRBJ2-7,CASSSGTGSHPSF,TGTGCCAGCAGTTCCGGGACAGGTAGCCACCCCTCCTTC
TRBV27,TRBD1,.,TRBJ2-3,CASSLGQGPGADTQYF,TGTGCCAGCAGTTTGGGACAGGGCCCTGGGGCAGATACGCAGTATTTT
TRBV4-2,.,.,TRBJ2-2,CASSQGESGELFF,TGTGCCAGCAGCCAAGGGGAGTCCGGGGAGCTGTTTTTT
TRBV24-1,TRBD1,once,TRBJ2-5,CATSDGGQPTQETQYF,TGTGCCACCAGTGATGGGGGACAGCCCACCCAAGAGACCCAGTACTTC
TRBV9,.,.,TRBJ2-2,CASSARAGPNTGELFF,TGTGCCAGCAGCGCCAGGGCAGGGCCGAACACCGGGGAGCTGTTTTTT
TRBV3-1/TRBV3-2,TRBD2,.,TRBJ2-7,CASSLRLAGVLEQYF,TGTGCCAGCAGCCTGCGACTAGCGGGGGTCTTAGAGCAGTACTTC
TRBV19,.,.,TRBJ1-1,CASRGWGLLLNTEAFF,TGTGCCAGTCGGGGGTGGGGGTTGCTTTTGAACACTGAAGCTTTCTTT
TRBV6-5,.,.,TRBJ1-3,CASSYGLGAGNTIYF,TGTGCCAGCAGTTACGGTTTAGGGGCTGGAAACACCATATATTTT
TRBV2,.,.,TRBJ2-7,CASRVDSHAYEQYF,TGTGCCAGCAGGGTGGACAGCCATGCCTACGAGCAGTACTTC
TRBV14,TRBD2,once,TRBJ2-3,CASSQKPTSGTQYF,TGTGCCAGCAGCCAAAAGCCGACTAGCGGGACGCAGTATTTT
TRBV28,TRBD1,.,TRBJ2-7,CASSLGTGGPYEQYF,TGTGCCAGCAGTTTGGGGACAGGGGGCCCCTACGAGCAGTACTTC
TRBV15,TRBD1,.,TRBJ2-5,CATSRGQGSAETQYF,TGTGCCACCAGCAGAGGACAGGGGTCGGCTGAGACCCAGTACTTC
TRBV18,TRBD1,.,TRBJ2-1,CASSPGQGDEQFF,TGTGCCAGCTCGCCGGGACAGGGGGATGAGCAGTTCTTC
TRBV6-1,TRBD1,.,TRBJ1-5,CASSEGTGAYQPQHF,TGTGCCAGCAGTGAAGGGACAGGGGCATATCAGCCCCAGCATTTT
TRBV19,TRBD1,.,TRBJ2-2,CASSQTGVRGLGELFF,TGTGCCAGTAGCCAGACAGGGGTCCGCGGGTTGGGGGAGCTGTTTTTT
TRBV9,.,.,TRBJ1-1,CASTEGHKQNTEAFF,TGTGCCAGCACCGAGGGCCACAAGCAGAACACTGAAGCTTTCTTT
TRBV5-5,.,.,TRBJ2-3,CASTREVLGTDTQYF,TGTGCCAGCACCAGGGAGGTCTTGGGCACAGATACGCAGTATTTT